This T cell receptor beta chain derives from a study of blood T cell repertoires in COVID-19 (dated by TCRdb to about 2020). For context, the study as a whole: Samples from collaborators originated in the United States, Italy and Spain and spanned both the acute and convalescent phases of COVID-19. The prospective study material was composed of cDNA or gDNA derived from T cells, B-cell-depleted T cells, or PBMCs. Deeply sampled blood TCRbeta repertoires from subjects exposed to, actively infected with, or recovered from COVID-19 were included in the dataset. The repertoires were released in a freely available public database meant as a resource for research on the immune response to SARS-CoV-2. The samples were drawn from the first 160 participants of the ongoing ImmuneRACE study and from 950 to 1,500 subjects provided by 6 global collaborators. The sample metadata nearly always contained a de-identified subject ID, COVID-19 status, age in years and sex. Where available, HLA class I and class II types were obtained from metadata supplied by the sample provider rather than from assay-based typing.

Here is what the overall study found, with its caveats: Clinical and demographic metadata were provided uncurated, with the amount varying by source and participant.

TCRbeta CDR3 regions were amplified from genomic DNA by means of the immunoSEQ Assay, a bias-controlled multiplex PCR. On the authors' methods: The number of nucleated cells in each sample was estimated from the amplification of reference gene primers within the assay. To quantify the absolute abundance of each unique TCRbeta CDR3 rearrangement, sequence reads were collapsed and filtered. For each sample, productive Simpson clonality was calculated by taking the square root of Simpson's diversity index across productive rearrangements. The source is immuneACCESS, and TCRdb retained only in-frame sequences with V and J called. Part of the clones is not carried over; for the studies checked, unresolved V genes explain less than half of this, and the remainder is unexplained. V and J calls and clone size are those listed in that table; D and trimming were worked out from the DNA. The sample includes approximately 300,000 clones, with approximately 82% observed a single time. Clones ranked in the top ten supply roughly 1.1% of the sample.

This clone was picked up one time. Its antigen is currently not known. Base quality data are lacking; no much larger clone is found one base away. Each collaborating institution followed its own protocols to collect whole blood in K2EDTA tubes. For TCRbeta analysis, collaborators shipped samples as frozen whole blood, isolated PBMCs, or DNA extracted from either of those sample types. There are 13 amino acids in the CDR3, from cysteine to phenylalanine inclusive. The retained sequence is limited to the CDR3, 39 bases, with the frame set at the first base. CDR1 and CDR2, per the germline V gene, are KGHSH and LQKENI. Trimming removed 3 bases from V and 8 bases from J, leaving 13 bases between the germline ends.

What was sequenced was peripheral blood. The TCR was taken from a woman aged 50 to 65 with acute or convalescent COVID-19. The chain is assembled from TRBV18 and TRBJ1-1, and TRBD1 may be the D gene, going by 6 matching bases. The nucleotide sequence is given as TGTGCCAGCTCACCTAACACCGGGACAGAAGCTTTCTTT. Its protein is CASSPNTGTEAFF.